One and the same sample provided the 18 T cell receptor beta chains below, sequenced in a study of read filtering for tumor transcriptome and immune sequencing. The library was built from about 400 ng RNA with molecular barcoded adaptors for alpha/delta and beta/gamma chains. Via MiXCR, TCRdb re-called the reads, giving one row per CDR3 protein. The sample lists approximately 61,000 distinct CDR3 sequences; roughly 19% were seen once. Sequences were obtained from a population of CD138-negative cells sorted from bone marrow. The receptor source for this set is a donor at least 40 years old with multiple myeloma.

There are many counts of this clonotype. The genes are TRBV7-2 and TRBJ1-5; possibly TRBD1 for D (5 bases). The CDR3 has 15 residues. The V gene lost 1 base and the J gene lost 0 bases, with 7 bases spanning the gap. Germline assignment: CDR1 SGHTA and CDR2 FQGNSA. The CDR3 is CASSLGQLSNQPQHF. DNA for the CDR3: TGTGCCAGCAGCTTAGGACAGCTTAGCAATCAGCCCCAGCATTTT.

A few counts support this clonotype. V is TRBV20-1 and J is TRBJ1-5; 8 bases match TRBD1. The trim removed 0 bases at V and 6 bases at J, leaving 4 bases unmatched. The CDR3 contains 14 residues. CDR1 DFQATT and CDR2 SNEGSKA come from the germline V gene (reference sequence). As DNA, the CDR3 is TGCAGTGCTAGAGACGACAGGGGTCTTCAGCCCCAGCATTTT. It encodes CSARDDRGLQPQHF.

This clonotype was observed many times. J is TRBJ2-3 and V is TRBV10-3, with TRBD2 identical over 8 bases. The CDR3 has 16 residues. Per germline, CDR1 ENHRY and CDR2 SYGVKD. The ends lost 3 bases at V and 2 bases at J; junction bases unmatched: 7. The CDR3 region is CAISEGRGGPTDTQYF. CDR3 bases: TGTGCCATCAGTGAAGGTCGGGGGGGCCCCACAGATACGCAGTATTTT.

The sample holds many counts of this clonotype. The chain couples TRBV12-5 to TRBJ2-7; no firm D call. Germline loops: CDR1 LGHNT, CDR2 FRNRAP. Trimming removed 2 bases at V and 2 bases at J, with 7 bases between. The length of the CDR3 is 13 residues. The CDR3 here is CASGLKETYEQYF. The CDR3 coding sequence is TGTGCTAGTGGTTTGAAGGAGACCTACGAGCAGTACTTC. The complete variable domain, with remaining parts taken from reference TRBV12-5 and TRBJ2-7, reads DARVTQTPRHKVTEMGQEVTMRCQPILGHNTVFWYRQTMMQGLELLAYFRNRAPLDDSGMPKDRFSAEMPDATLATLKIQPSEPRDSAVYFCASGLKETYEQYFGPGTRLTVT.

This clonotype qualifies as medium-sized. The chain is built from TRBV19 and TRBJ2-1; 7 nucleotides match TRBD2. In germline, CDR1 is LNHDA, CDR2 SQIVND (reference sequence). This CDR3 has 14 residues. The V and J ends lost 3 bases and 4 bases, in that order; junction bases with no gene match: 3. The CDR3 DNA is TGTGCCAGTAGTATGGGGGGACTATACAATGAGCAGTTCTTC. Its translation is CASSMGGLYNEQFF.

This clonotype was observed many times. The chain employs TRBV28 and TRBJ2-7, with 8 bases matching TRBD2. The CDR3 is 11 amino acids. The germline V gene encodes CDR1 MDHEN and CDR2 SYDVKM. J gave up 6 bases and V 6 bases, and 1 base lay outside the gene matches. DNA for the CDR3: TGTGCCAGCAGGGCGGGGGGCGAGCAGTACTTC. Amino acids: CASRAGGEQYF.

Details on this clonotype: The junction differs from germline at one of its ends, possibly a read error. The V call is TRBV2, the J call TRBJ2-5; 9 bases line up with TRBD2. This CDR3 is 14 amino acids long. Germline values: CDR1 SNHLY, CDR2 FYNNEI. CDR3 in amino acids: CASGAGGPSETQSF. The CDR3 DNA reads as TGTGCCAGCGGTGCGGGGGGGCCCTCAGAGACCCAGTCCTTC.

The chain has TRBV20-1 and TRBJ2-3; TRBD1 matches at 7 bases. V shed 3 bases, J shed 0 bases, and the junction held 3 bases outside the gene matches. The CDR3 loop spans 14 amino acids. Germline CDR1 reads DFQATT; CDR2 reads SNEGSKA (reference sequence). CDR3 in DNA: TGCAGTGCTAGCCCGGGACAGAGCACAGATACGCAGTATTTT. This sequence encodes CSASPGQSTDTQYF.

Ten or more counts support this clonotype. This sequence joins TRBV20-1 and TRBJ2-6, with D perhaps TRBD1 (6 bases). CDR1 DFQATT and CDR2 SNEGSKA come from the germline V gene (reference sequence). CDR3 length: 17 amino acids. Trimming left V 5 bases short and J 0 bases short, with 17 bases between. The CDR3 region is CSAVQGIPRSGANVLTF. DNA for the CDR3: TGCAGTGCTGTACAGGGAATACCACGCTCTGGGGCCAACGTCCTGACTTTC.

Concerning this clonotype itself: This may be a read error: a much more frequent sequence differs by one nucleotide. This rearrangement joins TRBV28 to TRBJ2-2, with TRBD2 matching over 14 bases. The V gene's germline CDR1 is MDHEN and CDR2 SYDVKM. The CDR3 spans 15 residues. CDR3 protein: CASSLGTSGGGELSF. The CDR3 coding sequence is TGTGCCAGCAGTCTTGGGACTAGCGGGGGCGGGGAGCTGTCTTTT.

The V call is TRBV28, the J call TRBJ2-7; D remains ambiguous. The CDR3 runs to 13 residues. V lost 9 bases and J 2 bases, leaving 14 bases between the germline ends. CDR1 and CDR2 (germline): MDHEN, SYDVKM. The CDR3: CASTPSGPYEQYF. The CDR3 DNA follows: TGTGCCAGTACCCCAAGTGGTCCCTACGAGCAGTACTTC.

This clonotype was detected ten times or more. This chain connects TRBV14 to TRBJ2-5, with a possible D match to TRBD2 (5 bases). The CDR3 contains 16 residues. The V end lost 6 bases, the J end lost 4 bases, and 21 bases lay between the germline ends. The germline CDR1 and CDR2 sequences are SGHDN and FVKESK. The DNA for the CDR3 is TGTGCCAGCAGTGCCAGAGGGCTACGTCTCGCAGAGACCCAGTACTTC. Its protein is CASSARGLRLAETQYF.

The sample holds a few counts of this clonotype. The rearrangement joins TRBV19 to TRBJ1-1; D unclear. The V end was cut by 3 bases, the J end by 7 bases, with 24 bases between. The CDR3 is made up of 17 amino acids. The V gene's germline CDR1 is LNHDA and CDR2 SQIVND (reference sequence). As DNA, the CDR3 is TGTGCCAGTAGTATGGCGGTTTGGGCCGTCGTATCTGATGAAGCTTTCTTT. This encodes CASSMAVWAVVSDEAFF.

This clonotype was seen at least ten times. The V gene is TRBV11-3, the J gene TRBJ1-5, with D possibly TRBD1 on 5 matching bases. Germline V gene sequence: CDR1 SGHNT, CDR2 YENEEA. V lost 8 bases and J lost 7, with 15 bases in between. CDR3 length equals 13 residues. CDR3 DNA sequence: TGTGCCAGCGGTTTGACAGACGGACAGCCCCAGCATTTT. It is translated as CASGLTDGQPQHF.

This clonotype showed up many times. The chain employs TRBV28 and TRBJ2-2; 9 nucleotides match TRBD1. Germline-derived CDR1 and CDR2 are MDHEN and SYDVKM. J lost 4 bases, V lost 11 bases, and 11 bases had no gene match. This CDR3 is built from 15 residues. The CDR3 spells CASDTGQGITGELFF. Here the CDR3 DNA reads TGTGCCTCAGATACGGGACAGGGTATCACCGGGGAGCTGTTTTTT.

This clonotype was counted between two and nine times. The chain combines TRBV3-1 with TRBJ1-2; the D is unclear. The germline V gene encodes CDR1 LGHDT and CDR2 YNNKEL (reference sequence). V lost 1 base and J 8 bases, leaving 8 bases between the germline ends. This CDR3 is 12 amino acids long. The CDR3 is CASSQALGGYTF. CDR3 coding DNA: TGTGCCAGCAGCCAAGCCCTAGGCGGCTACACCTTC. The complete variable domain, with remaining parts taken from reference TRBV3-1 and TRBJ1-2, reads DTAVSQTPKYLVTQMGNDKSIKCEQNLGHDTMYWYKQDSKKFLKIMFSYNNKELIINETVPNRFSPKSPDKAHLNLHINSLELGDSAVYFCASSQALGGYTFGSGTRLTVV.

This clonotype was seen ten or more times. The CDR3 sequence: CASGSGTGGSQPQHF. In DNA, the CDR3 is TGTGCCAGCGGTTCCGGGACAGGGGGCTCTCAGCCCCAGCATTTT. The chain uses TRBV2 and TRBJ1-5, with 12 bases that match TRBD1. The CDR3 is 15 amino acids. CDR1 is SNHLY, CDR2 FYNNEI, per germline. V shed 8 bases and J 6 bases; nucleotides not matched to a gene: 8.

This clonotype was seen at least ten times. The chain uses TRBV11-2 and TRBJ2-1; D tentatively fits TRBD1 or TRBD2 (5 bases each). Germline assignment: CDR1 SGHAT and CDR2 FQNNGV. V was shortened by 7 bases and J by 8 bases, with 12 bases between the two germline ends. There are 12 residues in the CDR3. As DNA, the CDR3 is TGTGCCAGCAACCCAGGGACCCATGAGCAGTTCTTC. As protein: CASNPGTHEQFF.